Listed below are T cell receptor beta chains from one sample, sequenced in a study of T-cell memory formation after mild COVID-19. TCRdb reprocessed the 5' RACE reads via MiXCR and lists one record per CDR3 protein. Here the sample spans about 430,000 distinct CDR3 sequences, roughly 26% being singletons. Sequencing input: PBMCs or a T cell subset sorted from them (not recorded which). These receptors came from an adult woman who had mild COVID-19 (a few samples of this study predate the infection). Cell type and time point are not known. Each CDR3 is given with its conserved first and last residue. The order of the fields is CDR3 length, V gene, D gene, clone size, J gene, CDR3 protein, CDR3 DNA. The D gene is left open where the match is weak. Where a row states a size, it is once, few, many or the class of an expanded clone; other rows omit it.

14	TRBV6-2/TRBV6-3	-	few	TRBJ1-5	CASSSSGNNQPQHF	TGTGCCAGCAGTAGCAGTGGGAACAATCAGCCCCAGCATTTT
15	TRBV5-1	-	-	TRBJ1-2	CASSLGGTSSYGYTF	TGCGCCAGCAGCTTGGGGGGGACAAGCTCTTATGGCTACACCTTC
15	TRBV9	TRBD1	few	TRBJ2-1	CASSAPGQGIDEQFF	TGTGCCAGCAGCGCTCCGGGACAGGGAATCGATGAGCAGTTCTTC
13	TRBV12-3/TRBV12-4	-	-	TRBJ2-7	CASTRGVGYEQYF	TGTGCCAGTACCCGAGGGGTAGGCTACGAGCAGTACTTC
15	TRBV10-3	TRBD2	few	TRBJ2-2	CAISNSGRNTGELFF	TGTGCCATCAGTAATAGCGGGAGGAACACCGGGGAGCTGTTTTTT
16	TRBV5-1	TRBD1	-	TRBJ2-3	CASAGPLDRVGDTQYF	TGCGCCAGCGCCGGACCCTTAGACAGGGTTGGGGATACGCAGTATTTT
15	TRBV7-2	TRBD2	-	TRBJ2-1	CASSLLAGINNEQFF	TGTGCCAGCAGCCTCCTAGCGGGTATAAACAATGAGCAGTTCTTC
15	TRBV24-1	-	-	TRBJ2-1	CATSDFGASYNEQFF	TGTGCCACCAGTGATTTCGGAGCGTCCTACAATGAGCAGTTCTTC
13	TRBV10-3	TRBD1	-	TRBJ1-1	CASETGVDTEAFF	TGTGCCTCCGAGACAGGGGTTGACACTGAAGCTTTCTTT
18	TRBV9	TRBD2	few	TRBJ2-7	CASSELAGGFPEEDEQYF	TGTGCCAGCAGCGAGCTAGCGGGAGGGTTCCCGGAAGAGGACGAGCAGTACTTC
15	TRBV3-1	-	few	TRBJ2-5	CASSQVKGVQETQYF	TGTGCCAGCAGCCAGGTCAAGGGAGTTCAAGAGACCCAGTACTTC
13	TRBV7-8	-	few	TRBJ2-3	CASSRTGEDTQYF	TGTGCCAGCAGCCGTACGGGGGAAGATACGCAGTATTTT
15	TRBV29-1	TRBD1	-	TRBJ2-2	CSVRTGTGNTGELFF	TGCAGCGTTCGTACCGGGACAGGGAACACCGGGGAGCTGTTTTTT
13	TRBV20-1	TRBD2	-	TRBJ2-7	CSARGGEPYEQYF	TGCAGTGCTAGGGGGGGGGAACCCTACGAGCAGTACTTC
15	TRBV7-9	-	few	TRBJ2-3	CASSLRGTGTDTQYF	TGTGCCAGCAGCTTACGAGGCACAGGCACAGATACGCAGTATTTT
15	TRBV11-2	-	-	TRBJ2-3	CASSPESPLWDTQYF	TGTGCCAGCAGCCCGGAGAGTCCCTTATGGGATACGCAGTATTTT
17	TRBV6-6	TRBD2	-	TRBJ2-2	CASTITYRGGSVGELFF	TGTGCCAGCACCATTACGTACCGGGGGGGCTCGGTCGGGGAGCTGTTTTTT
14	TRBV29-1	TRBD1	-	TRBJ2-1	CSVDGTGGLNEQFF	TGCAGCGTTGACGGGACAGGGGGCTTAAATGAGCAGTTCTTC
20	TRBV29-1	TRBD2	few	TRBJ2-3	CSVESIPPRWEGRGTDTQYF	TGCAGCGTTGAGTCGATCCCTCCTAGGTGGGAGGGCCGGGGCACAGATACGCAGTATTTT
14	TRBV12-3/TRBV12-4	-	few	TRBJ2-1	CASSSRLENNEQFF	TGTGCCAGCAGTTCTCGACTAGAAAACAATGAGCAGTTCTTC
12	TRBV5-1	-	-	TRBJ2-7	CASSVHSYEQYF	TGCGCCAGCAGCGTACACTCCTACGAGCAGTACTTC
13	TRBV7-9	-	many	TRBJ1-1	CASSLQLNTEAFF	TGTGCCAGCAGCTTACAGCTGAACACTGAAGCTTTCTTT
14	TRBV14	-	-	TRBJ1-2	CASSPPGAPYGYTF	TGTGCCAGCAGCCCCCCCGGTGCACCCTATGGCTACACCTTC
14	TRBV5-1	TRBD1	-	TRBJ1-2	CASSTDRPAYGYTF	TGCGCCAGCAGCACGGACAGGCCAGCTTATGGCTACACCTTC
15	TRBV4-1	-	once	TRBJ2-5	CASSHPTGRQETQYF	TGCGCCAGCAGCCACCCCACGGGACGGCAAGAGACCCAGTACTTC
14	TRBV2	TRBD1	-	TRBJ1-2	CASSVQGGDYGYTF	TGTGCCAGCAGTGTTCAGGGGGGTGACTATGGCTACACCTTC
16	TRBV19	-	-	TRBJ2-7	CASSIDHRVTLGEQYF	TGTGCCAGTAGTATAGATCACAGGGTTACTTTGGGAGAGCAGTACTTC
16	TRBV20-1	-	few	TRBJ2-3	CSARDLYRGATDTQYF	TGCAGTGCTAGAGATCTCTATCGCGGGGCCACCGATACGCAGTATTTT
15	TRBV5-5	TRBD1	few	TRBJ2-5	CASSTTGTAQETQYF	TGTGCCAGCAGCACTACCGGGACAGCCCAAGAGACCCAGTACTTC
14	TRBV30	-	-	TRBJ2-2	CAWSEGLGTGELFF	TGTGCCTGGAGTGAGGGGCTCGGCACCGGGGAGCTGTTTTTT
13	TRBV12-3/TRBV12-4	-	few	TRBJ2-7	CASSLGGGAEQYF	TGTGCCAGCAGTTTAGGAGGGGGTGCCGAGCAGTACTTC
17	TRBV6-5	-	-	TRBJ2-4	CASSYSSIRSTKNIQYF	TGTGCCAGCAGTTACTCGTCAATCCGGAGTACCAAAAACATTCAGTACTTC
13	TRBV12-3/TRBV12-4	-	few	TRBJ1-1	CASSHGGWTEAFF	TGTGCCAGCAGTCATGGGGGTTGGACTGAAGCTTTCTTT
14	TRBV5-4	-	few	TRBJ2-5	CASSLGSAQETQYF	TGTGCCAGCAGCTTAGGATCTGCACAGGAGACCCAGTACTTC
12	TRBV15	-	few	TRBJ2-3	CATSRDLDTQYF	TGTGCCACCAGCAGAGATCTAGATACGCAGTATTTT
15	TRBV12-3/TRBV12-4	TRBD1	many	TRBJ1-1	CASSSLRQGNTEAFF	TGTGCCAGCAGTTCCCTCCGACAGGGGAACACTGAAGCTTTCTTT
15	TRBV3-1	-	once	TRBJ2-5	CASSQGFEGVKTQYF	TGTGCCAGCAGCCAAGGGTTCGAGGGGGTAAAGACCCAGTACTTC
13	TRBV7-3	TRBD2	-	TRBJ2-2	CATRLAGAGELFF	TGTGCCACCAGACTAGCGGGCGCCGGGGAGCTGTTTTTT
15	TRBV2	TRBD1	-	TRBJ2-5	CASSATGTVRGTQYF	TGTGCCAGCAGTGCCACCGGGACAGTCCGTGGGACCCAGTACTTC
15	TRBV7-9	-	-	TRBJ1-5	CASSIGTNRSQPQHF	TGTGCCAGCAGCATCGGGACGAACCGGTCCCAGCCCCAGCATTTT
15	TRBV5-1	-	few	TRBJ2-3	CASSLDQGGTDTQYF	TGCGCCAGCAGCTTGGATCAGGGAGGCACAGATACGCAGTATTTT
15	TRBV4-1	-	few	TRBJ2-7	CASSQGGGQLYEQYF	TGCGCCAGCAGCCAGGGAGGGGGCCAACTGTACGAGCAGTACTTC
13	TRBV15	-	-	TRBJ2-5	CATSRDTEATRCF	TGTGCCACCAGCAGAGATACGGAAGCTACAAGGTGTTTC
14	TRBV19	-	-	TRBJ1-1	CASKPTALNTEAFF	TGTGCCAGTAAACCGACAGCACTGAACACTGAAGCTTTCTTT
16	TRBV6-2/TRBV6-3	-	once	TRBJ1-2	CASSYYDVGRFNGYTF	TGTGCCAGCAGTTACTACGACGTAGGACGCTTTAATGGCTACACCTTC
13	TRBV2	-	-	TRBJ1-2	CASSEAGKGGYTF	TGTGCCAGCAGTGAAGCGGGAAAGGGTGGCTACACCTTC
13	TRBV14	-	few	TRBJ2-7	CASRGSALYEQYF	TGTGCCAGCAGGGGTAGCGCCCTGTACGAGCAGTACTTC
14	TRBV20-1	-	few	TRBJ2-5	CSAPDSWSVSTQYF	TGCAGTGCGCCGGACAGCTGGTCCGTGTCGACCCAGTACTTC
18	TRBV29-1	TRBD2	-	TRBJ2-7	CSVRAQGRLAGPSYEQYF	TGCAGCGTCCGAGCCCAGGGTAGACTAGCGGGACCCTCCTACGAGCAGTACTTC
16	TRBV12-3/TRBV12-4	TRBD2	-	TRBJ2-3	CASSSRRGGFTDTQYF	TGTGCCAGCAGCTCGCGTCGGGGAGGGTTTACAGATACGCAGTATTTT
13	TRBV7-2	-	few	TRBJ2-5	CASSPWGAETQYF	TGTGCCAGCAGCCCGTGGGGGGCGGAGACCCAGTACTTC
13	TRBV5-4	TRBD1	-	TRBJ2-5	CASSPQGDETQYF	TGTGCCAGCAGCCCGCAGGGGGACGAGACCCAGTACTTC
14	TRBV20-1	-	-	TRBJ1-2	CSARDGSGGGGYTF	TGCAGTGCTAGAGATGGTTCCGGGGGCGGTGGCTACACCTTC
14	TRBV7-9	TRBD2	-	TRBJ2-1	CASSFGGRLNEQFF	TGTGCCAGCAGCTTTGGCGGGAGGTTGAATGAGCAGTTCTTC
12	TRBV7-9	-	once	TRBJ2-7	CASQGVGYEQYF	TGTGCCAGCCAAGGGGTCGGCTACGAGCAGTACTTC